Sequencing of this T cell receptor (beta chain) was carried out in a study of human T cells and chemical hapten exposure (dated by TCRdb to the early 2020s). General notes on the study: For sensitization, 2% DPC in acetone was applied to a 2 cm by 2 cm area of upper inner arm skin. Blood for TCR sequencing was provided by twenty-nine alopecia patients at one to four time points (pre-sensitization, 2, 6 and 24 weeks). The mostly female patient cohort included alopecia areata with under or over 50% scalp involvement, alopecia totalis and alopecia universalis. Libraries were pooled for sequencing, and variation in per-sample TCR yields was attributed mainly to small differences in library volumes within the pool. Peripheral blood TCR repertoire changes were tracked in vivo in alopecia patients during primary and secondary sensitization to the hapten diphenylcyclopropenone (DPC). Patch testing was done on the upper back using Finn chambers containing 0.01% DPC, and results were scored after 6 days according to International Contact Dermatitis Research Group standards. Weekly therapeutic DPC doses were additionally applied to the scalp of patients throughout the approximately 23-week study period. Blood was sampled from patients pre-sensitization (week 0) and at 2, 6 and about 24 weeks after DPC sensitization. The full study reports these points: The number of TCRs above 1 in 1000 frequency did not change with DPC sensitization; there was no evidence of global repertoire structure alterations. Expanded TCRs formed significantly more large CDR3 similarity clusters than pre-sensitization or healthy control sets, consistent with antigen-driven responses. Repeated subsampling changed both the strength of the expansion versus patch-test correlation and the threshold at which that correlation became significant. Alopecia, a presumed autoimmune disease, was present in all patients, so the immune response of the patients might differ from that of healthy individuals. Patch test score was positively correlated with the number of PT1 expanded TCRs, with significance at thresholds 8, 16 and 32 but not at 4.

This clonotype turned up a few times. Its cognate antigen has yet to be identified. Per-base quality was not reported, and no clone a single base away is much larger than it. CDR1 and CDR2, per the germline V gene (reference sequence), are LGHDT and YNNKEL. V is cut back by 4 bases and J by 3 bases, with 7 bases in the junction unmatched. The CDR3 measures 15 amino acids from cysteine to phenylalanine. The retained sequence is limited to the CDR3, 45 bases, with the frame set at the first base. Library creation used RACE. The instrument given in TCRdb is NextSeq 500. During library preparation, unique molecular identifiers were attached to individual cDNA molecules so that TCRs could be counted in a quantitative, reproducible way. Each blood RNA sample was used to sequence both TCR alpha and TCR beta chains. As for how the authors treated the data: A median of about 87,000 TCRs per sample was observed, with a range of 23,224 to 690,600. The Decombinator software suite was used to annotate the V, J and CDR3 of the TCR reads. To make PS versus PT1 abundance plots, every sample was subsampled to the same number of TCRs (28,000). Expanded TCRs were defined as absent before sensitization and observed at least eight times at the 2-week time point. TCRdb reanalyzed the raw reads on its own, using fastp at Q25 for trimming and MiXCR for clone calling, and kept in-frame beta chains. Each entry is one CDR3 protein sequence, shown with its most common DNA and genes. The V and J calls, along with clone size, are taken from TCRdb and not from the paper's own processing. The sample data list fewer than 200,000 distinct CDR3 sequences, and roughly 30% of these were observed just once. The top ten clonotypes cover approximately 3% of the sample.

Per the publication, the time point label means: pre-sensitization, week 0. Sample treatment or condition, as interpreted from the label and publication: therapeutic diphenylcyclopropenone sensitization with weekly scalp DPC. At each patch-test visit, blood was drawn before the patch test was applied. To be eligible, patients had to be aged 18 to 70, diagnosed with alopecia and judged suitable for DPC therapy, while pregnant patients were excluded. Unfractionated whole blood was collected in Tempus Blood RNA tubes, and total RNA was extracted from that blood. The sequence is built from TRBV3-1 and TRBJ2-3, with 7 junctional bases fitting TRBD2. The TCR was taken from a woman aged 25 to 39 with alopecia areata. Some clones in this sample may be carry-over from other donors' samples. The source was whole blood, collected in connection with sensitization to the hapten diphenylcyclopropenone (DPC). The DNA sequence is as follows: TGTGCCAGCAGCCCTGGCGGGAGTTGGACAGATACGCAGTATTTT. It specifies CASSPGGSWTDTQYF.